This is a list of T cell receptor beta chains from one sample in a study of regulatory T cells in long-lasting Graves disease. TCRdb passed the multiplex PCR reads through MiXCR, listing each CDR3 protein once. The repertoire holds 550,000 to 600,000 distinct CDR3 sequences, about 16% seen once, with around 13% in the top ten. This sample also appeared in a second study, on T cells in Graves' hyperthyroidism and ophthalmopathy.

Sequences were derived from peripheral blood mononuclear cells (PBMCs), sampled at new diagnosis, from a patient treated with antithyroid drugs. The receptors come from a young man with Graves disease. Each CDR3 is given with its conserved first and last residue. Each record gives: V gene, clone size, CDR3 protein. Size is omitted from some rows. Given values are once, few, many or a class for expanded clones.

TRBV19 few CASSIGAFGYGYTF
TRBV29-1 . CRGTRPNLEKLFF
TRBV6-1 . CASNKAGVPYEQYF
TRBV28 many CASSSSGAVDTEAFF
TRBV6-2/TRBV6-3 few CASSYRIGRGTDYGYTF
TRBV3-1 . CASSQERTSGRDGETQYF
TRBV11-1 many CASSSEDWDTQYF
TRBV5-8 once CASSFPESSYEQYF
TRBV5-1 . CASTPKTSSYNEQFF
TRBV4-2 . CASSQDRGGSYNEQFF
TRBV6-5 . CASSFSRANTGELFF
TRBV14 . CASSQDGGSSVYVEQFF
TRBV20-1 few CSARKGQMDEQFF